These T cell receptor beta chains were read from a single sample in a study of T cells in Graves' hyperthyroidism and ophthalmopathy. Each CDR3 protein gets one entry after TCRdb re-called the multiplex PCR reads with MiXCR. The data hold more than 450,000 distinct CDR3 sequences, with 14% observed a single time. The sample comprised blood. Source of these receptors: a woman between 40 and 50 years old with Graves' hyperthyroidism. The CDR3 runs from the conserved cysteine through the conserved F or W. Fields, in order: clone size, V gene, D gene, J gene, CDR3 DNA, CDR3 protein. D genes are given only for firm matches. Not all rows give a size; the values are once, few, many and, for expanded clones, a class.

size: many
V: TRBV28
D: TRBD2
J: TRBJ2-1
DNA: TGTGCCAGCAGTCCCGGGGCTAGCGGGAGCAATGAGCAGTTCTTC
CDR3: CASSPGASGSNEQFF

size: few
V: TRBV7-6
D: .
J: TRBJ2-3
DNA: TGTGCCAGCAGCCAGCGGAACACAGATACGCAGTATTTT
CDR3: CASSQRNTDTQYF

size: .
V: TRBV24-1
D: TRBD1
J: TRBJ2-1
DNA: TGTGCCACCAGTGATTCCGGACAGGGGACCAATGAGCAGTTCTTC
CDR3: CATSDSGQGTNEQFF

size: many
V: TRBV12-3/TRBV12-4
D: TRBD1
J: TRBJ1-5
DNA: TGTGCCTCGAGACAGGGTCTTCAGCCCCAGCATTTT
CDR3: CASRQGLQPQHF

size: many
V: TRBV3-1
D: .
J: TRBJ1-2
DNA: TGTGCCAGCAGCCGAGAACCCGAAGGCTACACCTTC
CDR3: CASSREPEGYTF

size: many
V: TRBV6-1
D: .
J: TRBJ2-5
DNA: TGTGCCAGCGCACAACTCGAAGAGACCCAGTACTTC
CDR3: CASAQLEETQYF

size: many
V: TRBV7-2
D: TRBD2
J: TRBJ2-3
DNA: TGTGCCAGCAGCTTCGGACTAGCGGAAACAGATACGCAGTATTTT
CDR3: CASSFGLAETDTQYF

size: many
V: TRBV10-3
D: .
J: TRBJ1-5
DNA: TGTGCCATCAGTGAGTCGAGCGGACTCGATAGCAATCAGCCCCAGCATTTT
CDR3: CAISESSGLDSNQPQHF

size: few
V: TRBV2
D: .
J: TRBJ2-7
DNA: TGTGCCAGCAGTTTCACAGGGGAGGTACACGAGCAGTACTTC
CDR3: CASSFTGEVHEQYF

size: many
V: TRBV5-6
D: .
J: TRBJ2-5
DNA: TGTGCCAGCAGCTTGGTGTCCAAGCGGGCCAACCAAGAGACCCAGTACTTC
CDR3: CASSLVSKRANQETQYF

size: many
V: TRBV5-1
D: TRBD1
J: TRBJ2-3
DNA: TGCGCCAGCAGCTCCTCAGGGACAGGAGGGGATACGCAGTATTTT
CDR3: CASSSSGTGGDTQYF

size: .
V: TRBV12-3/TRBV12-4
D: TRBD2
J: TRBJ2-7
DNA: TGTGCCAGCAGTCATACTAGCGGGAGGTACAATGAGCAGTACTTC
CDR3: CASSHTSGRYNEQYF

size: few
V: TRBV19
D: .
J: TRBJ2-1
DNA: TGTGCCAGTAGTATTTCGGCAAAGTATTCTTCCTACAATGAGCAGTTCTTC
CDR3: CASSISAKYSSYNEQFF

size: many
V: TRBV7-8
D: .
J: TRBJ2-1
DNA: TGTGCCAGCAGCTTAGCTGGGTTGACCTACAATGAGCAGTTCTTC
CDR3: CASSLAGLTYNEQFF

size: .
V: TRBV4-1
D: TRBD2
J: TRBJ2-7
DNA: TGCGCCAGCAGCCAAGCCTATATAGCGGGAGGCCCCTACGAGCAGTACTTC
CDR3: CASSQAYIAGGPYEQYF

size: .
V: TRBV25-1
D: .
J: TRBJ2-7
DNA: TGTGCCAGCAAGGGGCTGTACGAGCAGTACTTC
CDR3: CASKGLYEQYF

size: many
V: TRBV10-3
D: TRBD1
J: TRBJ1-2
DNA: TGTGCCATCAGCCGGACAGGGGGAAACTATGGCTACACCTTC
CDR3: CAISRTGGNYGYTF

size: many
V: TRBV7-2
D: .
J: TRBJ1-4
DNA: TGTGCCAGCAGCCGCAGGGCGACAACTAATGAAAAACTGTTTTTT
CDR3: CASSRRATTNEKLFF

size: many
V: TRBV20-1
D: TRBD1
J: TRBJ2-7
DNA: TGCAGTGTCCTGGGACAGGGGGACTACGAGCAGTACTTC
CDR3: CSVLGQGDYEQYF

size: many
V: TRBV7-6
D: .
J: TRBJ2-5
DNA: TGTGCCAGCAGCTTAGCGGTAGGCGGAAGGACCCAGTACTTC
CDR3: CASSLAVGGRTQYF

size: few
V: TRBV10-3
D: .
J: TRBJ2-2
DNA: TGTGCCATCAACTCCGGGTACACCGGGGAGCTGTTTTTT
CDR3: CAINSGYTGELFF

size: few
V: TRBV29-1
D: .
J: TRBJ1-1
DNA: TGCAGCGTATCAACAGGGAACACTGAAGCTTTCTTT
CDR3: CSVSTGNTEAFF

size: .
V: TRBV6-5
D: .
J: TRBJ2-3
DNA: TGTGCCAGCAGTTACGTTAGCACAGATACGCAGTATTTT
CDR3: CASSYVSTDTQYF

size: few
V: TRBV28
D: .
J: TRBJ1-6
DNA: TGTGCCAGCAGGAGCCCCGGGAATTCACCCCTCCACTTT
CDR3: CASRSPGNSPLHF

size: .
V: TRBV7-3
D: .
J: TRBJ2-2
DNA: TGTGCCAGCAGCTTACAAGGGAGCGGCGCCGGGGAGCTGTTTTTT
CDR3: CASSLQGSGAGELFF

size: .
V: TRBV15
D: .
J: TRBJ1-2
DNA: TGTGCCACCAGCAGAGATTACTATGGCTACACCTTC
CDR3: CATSRDYYGYTF

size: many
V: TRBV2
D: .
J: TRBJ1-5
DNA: TGTGCCAGCAGCCCAGGGGTGCAGCCCCAGCATTTT
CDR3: CASSPGVQPQHF

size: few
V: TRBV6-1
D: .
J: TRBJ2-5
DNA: TGTGCCAGCAGTCTGACTACACTCCAAGAGACCCAGTACTTC
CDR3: CASSLTTLQETQYF

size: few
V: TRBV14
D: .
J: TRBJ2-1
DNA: TGTGCCAGCAGCAAATTAGCGGAGGGGGTCTACAATGAGCAGTTCTTC
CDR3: CASSKLAEGVYNEQFF

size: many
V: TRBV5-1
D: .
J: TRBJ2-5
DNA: TGCGCCAGCAGCTTCGGGAGAGAGGAGACCCAGTACTTC
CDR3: CASSFGREETQYF

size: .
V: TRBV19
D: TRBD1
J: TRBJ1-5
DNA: TGTGCCACCCGTCCGGACAGGGTTAATGTTGGCAATCAGCCCCAGCATTTT
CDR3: CATRPDRVNVGNQPQHF

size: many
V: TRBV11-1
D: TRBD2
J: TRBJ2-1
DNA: TGTGCCAGCAGCACAGCGGGAGGGTGGAAAAATGAGCAGTTCTTC
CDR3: CASSTAGGWKNEQFF

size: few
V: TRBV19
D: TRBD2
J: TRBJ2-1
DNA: TGTGCCAGTAGTAGAGCCTCGTTGGCGGGAGTAACCTACAATGAGCAGTTCTTC
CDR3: CASSRASLAGVTYNEQFF

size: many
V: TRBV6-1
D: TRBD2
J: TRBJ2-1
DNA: TGTGCCAGCAGCGAAGTAGTTACTAGCGGTTACAATGAGCAGTTCTTC
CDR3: CASSEVVTSGYNEQFF

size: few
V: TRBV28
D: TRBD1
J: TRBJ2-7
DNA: TGTGCCAGCAGCTCATTACAGGGGTCCTACGAGCAGTACTTC
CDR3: CASSSLQGSYEQYF

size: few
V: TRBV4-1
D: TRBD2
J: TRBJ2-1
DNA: TGCGCCAGCAGCCAGGAGCTAGCGGGAGGGTACAATGAGCAGTTCTTC
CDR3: CASSQELAGGYNEQFF

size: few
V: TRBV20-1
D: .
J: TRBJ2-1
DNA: TGCAGTGCTAGAGGGGTCAGTTCCTACAATGAGCAGTTCTTC
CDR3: CSARGVSSYNEQFF

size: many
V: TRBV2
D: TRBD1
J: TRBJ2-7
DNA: TGTGCCAGCAGTGGACCCCTATCAGGGACAGCCTACGAGCAGTACTTC
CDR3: CASSGPLSGTAYEQYF

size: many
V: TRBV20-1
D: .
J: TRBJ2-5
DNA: TGCAGTGCTAGAGGAGCTTGGGGACAAGAGACCCAGTACTTC
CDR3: CSARGAWGQETQYF

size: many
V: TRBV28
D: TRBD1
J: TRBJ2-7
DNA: TGTGCCAGCAGGTCCCCCGGGACAGCCTCCTACGAGCAGTACTTC
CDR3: CASRSPGTASYEQYF

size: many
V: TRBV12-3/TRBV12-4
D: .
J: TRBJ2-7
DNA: TGTGCCAGCAGTTTAGGGGCCTTTTACGAGCAGTACTTC
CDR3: CASSLGAFYEQYF

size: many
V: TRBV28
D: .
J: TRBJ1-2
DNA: TGTGCCAGCAGTTCCCCGGTCAGGCAACCCCTATTTGGCTACACCTTC
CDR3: CASSSPVRQPLFGYTF

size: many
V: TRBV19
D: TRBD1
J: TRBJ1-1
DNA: TGTGCCAGTAGTACCAGACAGGGGGCAAAAACTGAAGCTTTCTTT
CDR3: CASSTRQGAKTEAFF